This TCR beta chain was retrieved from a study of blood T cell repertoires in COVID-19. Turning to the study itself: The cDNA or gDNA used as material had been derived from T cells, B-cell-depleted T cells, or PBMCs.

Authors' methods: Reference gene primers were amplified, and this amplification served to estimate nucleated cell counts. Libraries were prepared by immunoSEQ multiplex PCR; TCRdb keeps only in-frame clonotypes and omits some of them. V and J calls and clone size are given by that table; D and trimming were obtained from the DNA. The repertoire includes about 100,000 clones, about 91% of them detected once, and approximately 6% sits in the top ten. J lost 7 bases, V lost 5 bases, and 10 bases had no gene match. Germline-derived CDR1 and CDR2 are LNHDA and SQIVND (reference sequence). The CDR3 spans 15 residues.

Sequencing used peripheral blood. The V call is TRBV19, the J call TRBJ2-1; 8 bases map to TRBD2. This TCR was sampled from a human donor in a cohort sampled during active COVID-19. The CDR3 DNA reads TGTGCCAGTAGTCTCAGCGGGAGAGGCTTAAATGAGCAGTTCTTC. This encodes CASSLSGRGLNEQFF.